A single sample is the source of the 9 T cell receptor beta chains below, sequenced in a study of shared clonotypes between healthy human individuals. Sequencing used immunoSEQ multiplex PCR; TCRdb keeps in-frame clones, though not all of them. Of approximately 1.4 million clones in the sample, approximately 98% were seen once. The sample consisted of naive CD4+ T cells sorted from blood. Documented subset: CD45RA+ positively selected. The receptors originated from a man aged 25 to 45 in good health.

The table lists this clone with a count of one. The chain employs TRBV18 and TRBJ1-3; D remains unclear. Germline CDR1 is KGHSH and CDR2 is LQKENI. The CDR3 runs to 14 residues. With 4 bases removed from V and 5 bases from J, the gap between germline ends came to 12 bases. CDR3 nucleotide sequence: TGTGCCAGCTCACTTGCCACAGCAAGAAACACCATATATTTT. Translation: CASSLATARNTIYF.

The chain links TRBV2 to TRBJ2-7; 11 positions agree with TRBD1. CDR1 is SNHLY and CDR2 is FYNNEI in the germline V gene. This CDR3 has 14 amino acids. The V and J ends lost 6 bases and 6 bases, in that order; junction bases with no gene match: 7. Here the CDR3 reads CASRVGQGVTEQYF. CDR3 bases: TGTGCCAGCAGAGTGGGACAGGGGGTTACCGAGCAGTACTTC.

V usage is TRBV6-5 and J usage is TRBJ2-7; D gene uncertain. This CDR3 has 14 residues. Germline-derived CDR1 and CDR2 are MNHEY and SVGAGI. Trimming took off 8 bases at V and 3 bases at J, with 17 bases between the two ends. CDR3 sequence: CASSISTANYEQYF. DNA for the CDR3: TGTGCCAGCTCCATTTCGACCGCAAACTACGAGCAGTACTTC.

The chain's CDR3 is CASSRLFRTGLGEQYF. CDR3 bases: TGTGCCAGCTCACGTCTGTTCAGGACAGGGCTGGGGGAGCAGTACTTC. This rearrangement joins TRBV18 to TRBJ2-7; 8 nucleotides agree with TRBD1. The CDR3 extends over 16 amino acids. The germline V gene encodes CDR1 KGHSH and CDR2 LQKENI. With V trimmed by 4 bases and J by 7 bases, 15 bases remained unmatched.

This clone was detected only once. The chain links TRBV5-4 to TRBJ2-1, with 13 bases aligning to TRBD2. This CDR3 contains 15 residues. The J segment lost 9 bases and the V segment lost 2 bases, leaving 5 bases of the junction unmatched. The germline V gene has CDR1 SGHNT and CDR2 YYREEE (reference sequence). The chain's CDR3 is CASSFGTSGITEQFF. The CDR3 nucleotides read TGTGCCAGCAGCTTTGGGACTAGCGGGATAACTGAGCAGTTCTTC.

The gene calls are TRBV18 and TRBJ2-7, with D possibly TRBD1 on 6 matching bases. Deletions cut 0 bases from V and 6 bases from J, with 6 bases between. This CDR3 has 12 residues. CDR1 and CDR2 (germline): KGHSH, LQKENI. CDR3 nucleotide sequence: TGTGCCAGCTCACCACCGGGGGCCGAGCAGTACTTC. Translated, it gives CASSPPGAEQYF.

V is TRBV19 and J is TRBJ2-7, with D possibly TRBD1 on 6 matching bases. Trimming shortened V by 4 bases and J by 2 bases, and 15 bases separated the two germline ends. Germline V CDR1 and CDR2: LNHDA, SQIVND (reference sequence). The CDR3 spans 15 residues. The CDR3 is CASSNLGATPYEQYF. DNA for the CDR3: TGTGCCAGTAGTAATCTGGGGGCGACCCCCTACGAGCAGTACTTC.

The CDR3, as DNA: TGTGCCAGCGGTCTCTTGACCGGGGAGCTGTTTTTT. It is translated as CASGLLTGELFF. The chain couples TRBV5-4 to TRBJ2-2; D gene unclear. The CDR3 extends over 12 amino acids. The germline V gene encodes CDR1 SGHNT and CDR2 YYREEE (reference sequence). V shed 7 bases and J shed 5 bases, with 9 bases lying between them.

The chain carries TRBV10-2 and TRBJ1-2; no clear D. V lost 8 bases to trimming and J lost 0 bases, with 28 bases between them. From germline, CDR1 is WSHSY and CDR2 SAAADI. The CDR3 length is 19 residues. The DNA of the CDR3 is TGCGCCAGCGGAGACCCCGACCGCTGGAGGCAGGAGCCTAACTATGGCTACACCTTC. It codes for CASGDPDRWRQEPNYGYTF.